The 11 T cell receptor beta chains listed next were all sequenced from one sample in a study of OX40 agonist ivuxolimab in advanced cancers. Only in-frame clones appear in the TCRdb table, and some are missing; sequencing was by immunoSEQ multiplex PCR. This repertoire shows tens of thousands of clones, 88% found once; its top ten account for about 0.52%. Material: CD4+ or CD8+ T cells sorted from blood, obtained in a trial of the OX40 agonist ivuxolimab. Source of these receptors: an adult with an advanced solid tumor such as melanoma, head and neck, liver or kidney cancer.

This chain uses TRBV25-1 with TRBJ1-1; possible D gene TRBD1, 6 bases. V was trimmed by 6 bases and J by 1 base, leaving 9 bases between them. The CDR3 sequence is 13 residues long. CDR1 is MGHDK and CDR2 is SYGVNS in the germline V gene. Here the CDR3 reads CASRQTGNTEAFF. Here the CDR3 DNA reads TGTGCCAGCAGACAGACAGGGAACACTGAAGCTTTCTTT.

The chain carries TRBV5-5 and TRBJ2-5; D perhaps matches TRBD2 (7 bases). Germline lookup yields CDR1 SGHKS and CDR2 YYEKEE (reference sequence). The germline V and J ends were trimmed by 4 bases and 5 bases, with 24 bases remaining between them. The CDR3 is 17 residues long. CDR3 nucleotides: TGTGCCAGCAGCCTCCGCCCGGGGGGCGGAGGATGGGAGACCCAGTACTTC. Its translation: CASSLRPGGGGWETQYF.

This clone was seen only a few times. This sequence joins TRBV5-6 and TRBJ1-2, with TRBD1 matching 10 bases. Germline lookup yields CDR1 SGHDT and CDR2 YYEEEE. Trimming at V came to 3 bases and at J to 4 bases, leaving 3 bases not matched to a gene. The CDR3 extends over 14 amino acids. This CDR3 reads CASSWRDRGYGYTF. The CDR3 bases are TGTGCCAGCAGCTGGAGGGACAGGGGCTATGGCTACACCTTC.

This clone showed up just a few times. V gene TRBV10-1 combines with J gene TRBJ2-1, with D possibly being TRBD1 or TRBD2 (6 bases each). The CDR3 is 15 residues long. V shed 0 bases and J shed 5 bases, with 11 bases lying between them. CDR1 is WNHNN, CDR2 SYGVQD, per germline (reference sequence). The CDR3 region is CASSESRGEDNEQFF. The CDR3 nucleotides read TGCGCCAGCAGTGAGTCGAGGGGGGAGGACAATGAGCAGTTCTTC.

V and J are TRBV9 and TRBJ2-7; D is possibly TRBD1 (5 bases). CDR1 and CDR2 from the germline V gene are SGDLS and YYNGEE. This CDR3 is built from 13 residues. The germline V and J ends were trimmed by 3 bases and 0 bases, with 7 bases remaining between them. In DNA, the CDR3 is TGTGCCAGCAGCGGACAGAACTCCTACGAGCAGTACTTC. Translation: CASSGQNSYEQYF.

V and J are TRBV19 and TRBJ2-7, with TRBD1 as a possible D gene (6 bases). The CDR3 covers 13 residues. CDR1 is LNHDA and CDR2 is SQIVND in the germline V gene (reference sequence). V gave up 3 bases and J gave up 4 bases, with 10 bases separating them. The CDR3 DNA sequence: TGTGCCAGTAGTATGTCCAGGGGATACGAGCAGTACTTC. Residues: CASSMSRGYEQYF.

The V and J genes are TRBV7-3 and TRBJ2-2; 9 positions agree with TRBD2. Germline CDR1 is SGHTA and CDR2 is FQGTGA. This CDR3 region has 17 residues. Germline trimming cut 5 bases from V and 1 base from J; bases unmatched to any gene: 8. The CDR3 loop is CASSRSAGGRNTGELFF. DNA of the CDR3: TGTGCCAGCAGCCGCTCCGCGGGGGGGCGGAACACCGGGGAGCTGTTTTTT.

This rearrangement joins TRBV6-6 to TRBJ1-3; D is ambiguous. Trimming shortened V by 6 bases and J by 0 bases, and 9 bases separated the two germline ends. Looked up from germline, CDR1 is MNHNY and CDR2 is SVGAGI (reference sequence). The CDR3 has 14 amino acids. CDR3 protein: CASRTSNSGNTIYF. DNA of the CDR3: TGTGCCAGCAGGACGAGCAACTCTGGAAACACCATATATTTT.

The chain employs TRBV15 and TRBJ1-5, with D perhaps TRBD1 (5 bases). Germline CDR1 reads LNHNV; CDR2 reads YYDKDF (reference sequence). Trimming removed 3 bases at V and 3 bases at J, with 6 bases between. The CDR3 spans 13 residues. The CDR3 loop is CATSRGPNQPQHF. CDR3 nucleotides: TGTGCCACCAGCAGGGGGCCCAATCAGCCCCAGCATTTT.

The rearrangement joins TRBV5-4 to TRBJ2-3; 8 bases fit TRBD2. The CDR3 totals 12 residues. With V trimmed by 2 bases and J by 10 bases, 3 bases remained unmatched. CDR1 SGHNT and CDR2 YYREEE come from the germline V gene (reference sequence). CDR3 coding DNA: TGTGCCAGCAGCTTAACACTAGCGGCGCAGTATTTT. Translation gives CASSLTLAAQYF. Drawing the rest from reference TRBV5-4 and TRBJ2-3, the complete variable domain is ETGVTQSPTHLIKTRGQQVTLRCSSQSGHNTVSWYQQALGQGPQFIFQYYREEENGRGNFPPRFSGLQFPNYSSELNVNALELDDSALYLCASSLTLAAQYFGPGTRLTVL.

The chain carries TRBV19 and TRBJ1-2; 7 positions match TRBD1. V lost 8 bases, J lost 6 bases, and 12 bases stayed unmatched. Germline values: CDR1 LNHDA, CDR2 SQIVND (reference sequence). The CDR3 runs to 14 residues. This CDR3 reads CASARTGPWDGYTF. In nucleotides, the CDR3 is TGTGCCAGTGCTAGGACAGGCCCTTGGGATGGCTACACCTTC.